The 17 T cell receptor beta chains presented below share a single source sample, sequenced in a study of cytomegalovirus exposure and HLA in healthy donors. A multiplex PCR was run with 60 Vbeta primers and 13 Jbeta primers. Sequencing was performed with immunoSEQ multiplex PCR; in TCRdb, only in-frame clones are kept and a portion is missing. Of 160,000 or so clones detected, about 77% appear once; the ten largest clones hold roughly 9.7%. The sequencing input was PBMCs. The receptor source for this set is a man younger than 35 in good health and CMV-seropositive.

The chain employs TRBV27 and TRBJ2-7; a possible D gene is TRBD2 (6 bases). V was shortened by 6 bases and J by 0 bases, with 12 bases between the two germline ends. There are 14 residues in the CDR3. The germline CDR1 and CDR2 sequences are MNHEY and SMNVEV (reference sequence). CDR3 region: CASSFSGSSYEQYF. Here the CDR3 DNA reads TGTGCCAGCAGCTTTAGCGGCAGCTCCTACGAGCAGTACTTC.

The J gene is TRBJ1-2, the V gene TRBV11-2; TRBD1 might be the D (6 bases). V was trimmed by 5 bases and J by 9 bases, leaving 16 bases between them. The germline V gene has CDR1 SGHAT and CDR2 FQNNGV. The CDR3 is 13 residues long. CDR3 bases: TGTGCCAGCAGCCCGAGTGGGGGGGCTCGCTACACCTTC. Translating gives CASSPSGGARYTF.

This clone was observed a single time. The J gene is TRBJ1-2, the V gene TRBV6-1; D remains unclear. The CDR3 sequence is 12 residues long. Germline CDR1 MNHNS, CDR2 SASEGT. V lost 2 bases and J lost 3, with 4 bases in between. Here the CDR3 DNA reads TGTGCCAGCAGTGAAAGAGACTATGGCTACACCTTC. As protein: CASSERDYGYTF.

CDR3 protein: CASSSPESPFYEQYF. In DNA form, the CDR3 reads TGCGCCAGCAGCTCACCTGAGAGCCCGTTTTACGAGCAGTACTTC. This sequence joins TRBV5-1 and TRBJ2-7; D is ambiguous. V lost 3 bases to trimming and J lost 4 bases, with 17 bases between them. The CDR3 contains 15 residues. Germline V gives CDR1 SGHRS, CDR2 YFSETQ.

This clone came up once. The rearrangement links TRBV10-1 to TRBJ1-5; 7 nucleotides line up with TRBD1. Germline CDR1 reads WNHNN; CDR2 reads SYGVQD (reference sequence). V lost 8 bases, J lost 3 bases, and 4 bases stayed unmatched. The CDR3 has 13 amino acids. This CDR3 reads CASFDRVNQPQHF. In DNA form, the CDR3 reads TGCGCCAGCTTCGACAGGGTCAATCAGCCCCAGCATTTT.

This chain links TRBV27 with TRBJ2-7; TRBD1 aligns across 7 bases. Germline V gene lookup returns CDR1 MNHEY and CDR2 SMNVEV (reference sequence). This CDR3 is built from 14 residues. Trimming took 2 bases from V and 3 from J; bases not matched to a gene: 4. Written as DNA, the CDR3 is TGTGCCAGCAGTTTAAACCGGGACAGCTACGAGCAGTACTTC. Its translation is CASSLNRDSYEQYF.

This clone has just one count. Different DNA sequences within this sample yield the same CDR3. The chain has TRBV7-6 and TRBJ1-5; D is perhaps TRBD1 (5 bases). V was trimmed by 4 bases and J by 9 bases, leaving 16 bases between them. The CDR3 loop spans 14 amino acids. Germline V gene lookup returns CDR1 SGHVS and CDR2 FNYEAQ. The DNA of the CDR3 is TGTGCCAGCAGCTCTCAAACACACCAGGGGCCCCAGCATTTT. Its protein product is CASSSQTHQGPQHF.

The J gene is TRBJ1-4, the V gene TRBV2; the match to TRBD1 covers 9 bases. V was pared by 3 bases and J by 7 bases, with 12 bases of the junction left unmatched. Germline-derived CDR1 and CDR2 are SNHLY and FYNNEI. This CDR3 comprises 17 residues. As DNA, the CDR3 is TGTGCCAGCAGTGAGGGGACAGGGTTTCTCGGGGGTGAAAAACTGTTTTTT. The encoded protein is CASSEGTGFLGGEKLFF.

With regard to this clone: One end of the junction varies from germline; a read error may be responsible. The V gene is TRBV5-1, the J gene TRBJ1-2, with 7 bases identical to TRBD1. CDR1 and CDR2 from the germline V gene are SGHRS and YFSETQ. The CDR3 totals 15 residues. The CDR3 nucleotides are TGCGCCAGCAGCTTTTCAAATCGACAGGGCGATTCTAACGTCTTC. Translating gives CASSFSNRQGDSNVF.

The count of this clone is one. The gene calls are TRBV30 and TRBJ1-2; TRBD1 aligns across 7 bases. Looked up from germline, CDR1 is GTSNPN and CDR2 is SVGIG (reference sequence). CDR3 length: 12 residues. Unmatched junction bases numbered 2, after V lost 1 base and J lost 6 bases. The CDR3 is CAWSGRGHGYTF. Here the CDR3 DNA reads TGTGCCTGGAGTGGAAGGGGGCATGGCTACACCTTC.

This clone was observed a single time. In DNA, the CDR3 is TGTGCCAGCAGCCAAGATGGGCTAGTGGGGGGGCTTGGCACCGGGGAGCTGTTTTTT. It codes for CASSQDGLVGGLGTGELFF. The chain recombines TRBV4-2 with TRBJ2-2, with D possibly matching TRBD2 (7 bases). The ends were cut back, 0 bases at V and 4 bases at J, with 21 bases in the middle. Germline V gene lookup returns CDR1 LGHNA and CDR2 YNFKEQ. CDR3 length equals 19 residues.

V gene TRBV9 combines with J gene TRBJ2-1; TRBD2 matches 13 bases. The CDR3 has 15 amino acids. Germline values: CDR1 SGDLS, CDR2 YYNGEE. V trimming: 5 bases; J trimming: 7 bases; junction bases outside the gene matches: 6. CDR3 residues: CASSGLAGVSNEQFF. The CDR3 nucleotides read TGTGCCAGCAGTGGACTAGCGGGAGTTAGTAATGAGCAGTTCTTC.

CDR3 coding DNA: TGCGCCAGCAGCCCCTGGCAGGGGGCCCAAGAGACCCAGTACTTC. This gives the protein CASSPWQGAQETQYF. V gene TRBV5-1 combines with J gene TRBJ2-5, with TRBD1 identical over 8 bases. Losses at the gene ends were 4 bases for V and 1 base for J; bases not matched to a gene: 6. Germline CDR1 is SGHRS and CDR2 is YFSETQ. The CDR3 extends over 15 amino acids.

Points on this clone: The same CDR3 is also encoded by other DNA sequences in this sample. The chain is built from TRBV18 and TRBJ1-5; 7 positions agree with TRBD1. Germline V gives CDR1 KGHSH, CDR2 LQKENI. CDR3 size: 14 residues. The V gene end was trimmed by 3 bases and the J gene end by 5 bases; junction bases not matched to a gene: 4. The DNA for the CDR3 is TGTGCCAGCTCACCCCGACAGGGAGATCAGCCCCAGCATTTT. It is translated as CASSPRQGDQPQHF.

The chain employs TRBV6-5 and TRBJ2-1; no definite D call. Germline V gene sequence: CDR1 MNHEY, CDR2 SVGAGI. CDR3 length: 15 amino acids. V lost 8 bases, J lost 4 bases, and 18 bases lay in between. As DNA, the CDR3 is TGTGCCAGCCGTCCACAGTGGCAACAGTACAATGAGCAGTTCTTC. Translating gives CASRPQWQQYNEQFF.

This clone was observed a single time. The V gene is TRBV19, the J gene TRBJ2-7; 10 nucleotides match TRBD1. This CDR3 is 15 amino acids long. Germline V CDR1 and CDR2: LNHDA, SQIVND (reference sequence). V dropped 4 bases and J dropped 3; count of bases not matched to a gene: 6. Written as DNA, the CDR3 is TGTGCCAGTAGTACCGCGACAGGGGGCAGCTACGAGCAGTACTTC. This sequence encodes CASSTATGGSYEQYF. The full variable domain, rest sourced from reference TRBV19 and TRBJ2-7, is DGGITQSPKYLFRKEGQNVTLSCEQNLNHDAMYWYRQDPGQGLRLIYYSQIVNDFQKGDIAEGYSVSREKKESFPLTVTSAQKNPTAFYLCASSTATGGSYEQYFGPGTRLTVT.

This rearrangement joins TRBV6-5 to TRBJ1-3; D is unclear. The ends were cut back, 11 bases at V and 1 base at J, with 6 bases in the middle. The CDR3 sequence is 11 residues long. The germline V gene has CDR1 MNHEY and CDR2 SVGAGI. CDR3 loop: CASTSGNTIYF. CDR3 nucleotide sequence: TGTGCCTCAACTTCTGGAAACACCATATATTTT.